The 28 T cell receptor beta chains presented below share a single source sample, sequenced in a study of T cells in Graves' hyperthyroidism and ophthalmopathy. TCR beta CDR3 sequences were amplified from RNA transcripts. HTBI primers were employed in a first-round RT-PCR of the TCR CDR3. From the multiplex PCR reads, TCRdb called clonotypes with MiXCR, one entry per CDR3 protein. Of fewer than 900,000 distinct CDR3 sequences listed, less than 20% are singletons. The material sequenced was blood. The receptors were sampled from a man aged 18 to 29 with Graves' hyperthyroidism.

This clonotype appeared a few times. CDR3 nucleotide sequence: TGTGCCATCAGGCCACAGGGGACCACCGGGGAGCTGTTTTTT. Its translation is CAIRPQGTTGELFF. The chain combines TRBV10-3 with TRBJ2-2; the match to TRBD1 covers 7 bases. Germline V gives CDR1 ENHRY, CDR2 SYGVKD. With V trimmed by 6 bases and J by 4 bases, 5 bases remained unmatched. CDR3 length: 14 amino acids.

This clonotype occurred a few times. V gene TRBV4-1 combines with J gene TRBJ2-7; 10 bases are a match to TRBD2. V dropped 3 bases and J dropped 0; count of bases not matched to a gene: 2. The CDR3 extends over 15 amino acids. Germline assignment: CDR1 MGHRA and CDR2 YSYEKL. CDR3 nucleotides: TGCGCCAGCAGCCATCTAGCGGGGGACTCCTACGAGCAGTACTTC. Translation gives CASSHLAGDSYEQYF.

The chain is built from TRBV5-1 and TRBJ2-7, with D uncertain. Germline V gene data show CDR1 as SGHRS and CDR2 as YFSETQ. Trimming took 0 bases from V and 0 from J, leaving 13 bases between them. The CDR3 is 16 amino acids. In DNA form, the CDR3 reads TGCGCCAGCAGCTTGGCCATGTCAGTTACCTCCTACGAGCAGTACTTC. Translated: CASSLAMSVTSYEQYF.

In this sample, this clonotype turned up a few times. V is TRBV2 and J is TRBJ2-7, with 10 bases aligning to TRBD1. This CDR3 has 16 residues. Germline V lookup: CDR1 SNHLY, CDR2 FYNNEI. J was trimmed by 3 bases and V by 7 bases; bases with no gene match: 12. Here the CDR3 DNA reads TGTGCCAGCACCGAAACAAGGGACAGGGGTGGCTACGAGCAGTACTTC. Its protein is CASTETRDRGGYEQYF.

This clonotype has a count of ten or more. The DNA for the CDR3 is TGTGCCATCACCCAGGGGGTGGACACTGAAGCTTTCTTT. It codes for CAITQGVDTEAFF. The chain employs TRBV10-3 and TRBJ1-1; 7 positions agree with TRBD1. CDR3 length: 13 amino acids. Germline V gives CDR1 ENHRY, CDR2 SYGVKD. Trimming at V came to 7 bases and at J to 3 bases, leaving 5 bases not matched to a gene.

The V call is TRBV3-1, the J call TRBJ2-2; possible D gene TRBD2, 5 bases. Trimming pared 1 base from V and 6 bases from J, leaving 9 bases between. This CDR3 spans 14 amino acids. Germline values: CDR1 LGHDT, CDR2 YNNKEL (reference sequence). The CDR3: CASSQGELPGELFF. CDR3 DNA: TGTGCCAGCAGCCAAGGGGAGCTCCCCGGGGAGCTGTTTTTT.

In this sample, this clonotype turned up many times. The V call is TRBV7-2, the J call TRBJ2-1; 13 positions match TRBD2. Trimming took 5 bases from V and 4 from J; bases not matched to a gene: 5. The CDR3 consists of 16 residues. Germline CDR1 reads SGHTA; CDR2 reads FQGNSA. The CDR3 protein is CASSPTSGRGYNEQFF. As DNA, the CDR3 is TGTGCCAGCAGCCCTACTAGCGGGAGGGGGTACAATGAGCAGTTCTTC.

The chain recombines TRBV5-1 with TRBJ2-3; tentatively, D is TRBD1 (7 bases). The CDR3 consists of 14 residues. V was clipped by 5 bases and J by 2 bases, with 12 bases between them. Germline CDR1 is SGHRS and CDR2 is YFSETQ. CDR3 sequence reads: CASRRDSTTDTQYF. The CDR3 DNA follows: TGCGCCAGCAGGCGGGACAGCACCACAGATACGCAGTATTTT.

This clonotype was seen at least ten times. The genes are TRBV7-3 and TRBJ2-3; TRBD1 agrees at 7 bases. V was pared by 9 bases and J by 2 bases, with 5 bases of the junction left unmatched. Germline V gene data show CDR1 as SGHTA and CDR2 as FQGTGA. This CDR3 is 13 amino acids long. CDR3 DNA: TGTGCCAGTCGGGACAGCTTCACAGATACGCAGTATTTT. It encodes CASRDSFTDTQYF.

This clonotype was observed a handful of times. This rearrangement joins TRBV7-2 to TRBJ1-6; D perhaps matches TRBD1 (5 bases). In germline, CDR1 is SGHTA, CDR2 FQGNSA. The CDR3 is 14 residues long. The V gene lost 5 bases and the J gene lost 7 bases, with 12 bases spanning the gap. CDR3 DNA sequence: TGTGCCAGCAGCCCCGAGAGGGGAAATTCACCCCTCCACTTT. Translation: CASSPERGNSPLHF. Complete variable domain (other parts from reference TRBV7-2 and TRBJ1-6): GAGVSQSPSNKVTEKGKDVELRCDPISGHTALYWYRQSLGQGLEFLIYFQGNSAPDKSGLPSDRFSAERTGGSVSTLTIQRTQQEDSAVYLCASSPERGNSPLHFGNGTRLTVT.

This chain uses TRBV7-2 with TRBJ2-2, with D maybe TRBD1 (6 bases). From germline, CDR1 is SGHTA and CDR2 FQGNSA. The V and J ends lost 8 bases and 3 bases respectively, with 16 bases between them. This CDR3 has 15 residues. The CDR3 DNA follows: TGTGCCAGCTCGCGAGCCAGGGGTTACACCGGGGAGCTGTTTTTT. It specifies CASSRARGYTGELFF. Drawing the rest from reference TRBV7-2 and TRBJ2-2, the complete variable domain is GAGVSQSPSNKVTEKGKDVELRCDPISGHTALYWYRQSLGQGLEFLIYFQGNSAPDKSGLPSDRFSAERTGGSVSTLTIQRTQQEDSAVYLCASSRARGYTGELFFGEGSRLTVL.

This clonotype was picked up many times. The rearrangement uses TRBV10-3 and TRBJ2-3; 8 bases align to TRBD2. CDR1 and CDR2 (germline): ENHRY, SYGVKD. The CDR3 consists of 17 residues. The ends lost 6 bases at V and 4 bases at J; junction bases unmatched: 15. The CDR3 reads CAISPESWREEADTQYF. CDR3 DNA sequence: TGTGCCATCAGCCCCGAGTCCTGGCGGGAGGAGGCAGATACGCAGTATTTT.

The chain's CDR3 is CASRSGTSSYNEQFF. DNA for the CDR3: TGTGCCAGCAGGTCCGGGACTAGCAGCTACAATGAGCAGTTCTTC. The rearrangement joins TRBV28 to TRBJ2-1, with 9 positions matching TRBD2. Germline CDR1 is MDHEN and CDR2 is SYDVKM. Trimming removed 6 bases from V and 3 bases from J; junction bases left unmatched: 6. The CDR3 extends over 15 amino acids.

This chain uses TRBV29-1 with TRBJ1-2; D remains ambiguous. Trimming shortened V by 7 bases and J by 7 bases, and 16 bases separated the two germline ends. Germline CDR1 and CDR2: SQVTM and ANQGSEA. This CDR3 comprises 12 residues. Here the CDR3 reads CSAYQSQAGYTF. The CDR3 coding sequence is TGCAGCGCCTACCAATCTCAGGCTGGCTACACCTTC.

The sample holds many counts of this clonotype. The chain recombines TRBV11-2 with TRBJ2-4; D remains unclear. V was shortened by 0 bases and J by 0 bases, with 12 bases between the two germline ends. The CDR3 sequence is 17 residues long. Germline V CDR1 and CDR2: SGHAT, FQNNGV. The CDR3 region has the DNA TGTGCCAGCAGCTTAGATCCGAGATCTCTAGCCAAAAACATTCAGTACTTC. It codes for CASSLDPRSLAKNIQYF.

V and J are TRBV12-3 or TRBV12-4 and TRBJ2-5; D is ambiguous. This CDR3 is 15 amino acids long. V lost 4 bases and J lost 3, with 15 bases in between. CDR3: CASSWGDVGKETQYF. The CDR3 nucleotides read TGTGCCAGCAGTTGGGGTGACGTGGGGAAAGAGACCCAGTACTTC.

In this sample, this clonotype turned up many times. The chain uses TRBV6-2 or TRBV6-3 and TRBJ1-5, with no clear D. V was trimmed by 5 bases and J by 1 base, leaving 9 bases between them. CDR1 and CDR2 from the germline V gene are MNHEY and SVGEGT. The length of the CDR3 is 14 residues. CDR3 sequence (DNA): TGTGCCAGCAGTGACCTAGGGAGCAATCAGCCCCAGCATTTT. Amino acids: CASSDLGSNQPQHF.

Ten or more counts support this clonotype. DNA for the CDR3: TGTGCCAGCAGAGGGTCGGGAGTCTCTGGAAACACCATATATTTT. Translated: CASRGSGVSGNTIYF. This rearrangement joins TRBV7-9 to TRBJ1-3; D call uncertain. V shed 6 bases and J shed 0 bases, with 12 bases lying between them. Germline assignment: CDR1 SEHNR and CDR2 FQNEAQ (reference sequence). This CDR3 has 15 amino acids.

This clonotype was detected many times. The chain uses TRBV11-2 and TRBJ2-1, with 8 bases fitting TRBD1. The length of the CDR3 is 14 residues. Germline V gene sequence: CDR1 SGHAT, CDR2 FQNNGV. Losses at the gene ends were 5 bases for V and 9 bases for J; bases not matched to a gene: 9. CDR3 bases: TGTGCCAGCAGCACTTACAGGGGGTTTGGTGAGCAGTTCTTC. Amino acid sequence: CASSTYRGFGEQFF.

This clonotype was observed many times. The rearrangement joins TRBV7-9 to TRBJ2-7; 7 positions match TRBD1. CDR3 length equals 15 residues. V gave up 4 bases and J gave up 0 bases; unmatched junction bases: 6. CDR1 SEHNR and CDR2 FQNEAQ come from the germline V gene (reference sequence). The DNA of the CDR3 is TGTGCCAGCAGCTCCGGGACAGAAAGCTCCTACGAGCAGTACTTC. Translated: CASSSGTESSYEQYF.

This clonotype was recorded many times. The rearrangement uses TRBV12-3 or TRBV12-4 and TRBJ2-1, with a possible D match to TRBD1 (5 bases). CDR3 size: 14 residues. Trimming removed 4 bases from V and 3 bases from J, with 10 bases in between. CDR3 nucleotide sequence: TGTGCCAGCAGTTATACAGGATACTACAATGAGCAGTTCTTC. This gives the protein CASSYTGYYNEQFF.

About this clonotype itself: It may be a read error: a sequence one base away is much more abundant. CDR3 in amino acids: CASRYADYNEQFF. The CDR3 region has the DNA TGTGCCAGCAGGTATGCAGATTACAATGAGCAGTTCTTC. The rearrangement uses TRBV12-3 or TRBV12-4 and TRBJ2-1; D uncertain. This CDR3 comprises 13 residues. V lost 6 bases, J lost 4 bases, and 10 bases lay in between.

A few counts support this clonotype. This chain connects TRBV28 to TRBJ2-7; 9 bases map to TRBD1. The CDR3 extends over 15 amino acids. Per the germline V gene, CDR1 is MDHEN and CDR2 is SYDVKM. V shed 5 bases, J shed 6 bases, and the junction held 11 bases outside the gene matches. CDR3 region: CASSVPGQGRCEQYF. The DNA of the CDR3 is TGTGCCAGCAGTGTGCCGGGACAGGGAAGATGCGAGCAGTACTTC.

The table lists this clonotype with many counts. This rearrangement joins TRBV18 to TRBJ2-1; perhaps D is TRBD1 or TRBD2 (5 bases each). Germline V gene lookup returns CDR1 KGHSH and CDR2 LQKENI. Trimming shortened V by 0 bases and J by 3 bases, and 15 bases separated the two germline ends. The CDR3 totals 17 residues. CDR3 DNA sequence: TGTGCCAGCTCACCACCCTATGGGACGGCTTACTACAATGAGCAGTTCTTC. Its protein product is CASSPPYGTAYYNEQFF.

This clonotype was seen many times. This chain's CDR3 is CASRKYTLDTQYF. In DNA, the CDR3 is TGTGCCAGCCGGAAGTATACCCTAGATACGCAGTATTTT. The rearrangement joins TRBV28 to TRBJ2-3; D remains ambiguous. The germline CDR1 and CDR2 sequences are MDHEN and SYDVKM. V lost 8 bases and J 5 bases, leaving 14 bases between the germline ends. The CDR3 spans 13 residues.

This clonotype was seen ten or more times. V is TRBV2 and J is TRBJ2-2; weak D call: TRBD2 (6 bases). Trimming pared 1 base from V and 6 bases from J, leaving 21 bases between. The CDR3 sequence is 18 residues long. Germline V lookup: CDR1 SNHLY, CDR2 FYNNEI. The DNA for the CDR3 is TGTGCCAGCAGTGAAGAGCAGGGAGGTCGAGGTCCATCCGGGGAGCTGTTTTTT. This codes for CASSEEQGGRGPSGELFF.

This clonotype was seen repeatedly, ten times or more. Here the CDR3 reads CASSWNTGELFF. In DNA form, the CDR3 reads TGTGCCAGCAGCTGGAACACCGGGGAGCTGTTTTTT. The rearrangement uses TRBV7-3 and TRBJ2-2; D unclear. The CDR3 totals 12 residues. V lost 4 bases and J lost 1, with 1 base in between. Germline V lookup: CDR1 SGHTA, CDR2 FQGTGA.

This clonotype was observed many times. V usage is TRBV2 and J usage is TRBJ1-1, with no clear D. Trimming pared 6 bases from V and 0 bases from J, leaving 11 bases between. Germline-derived CDR1 and CDR2 are SNHLY and FYNNEI. CDR3 size: 14 residues. The CDR3 DNA reads as TGTGCCAGCAGCCCGGACTTCATGAACACTGAAGCTTTCTTT. This sequence encodes CASSPDFMNTEAFF.